These T cell receptor beta chains were read from a single sample in a study of CD8+CD57+ T cells in acquired aplastic anemia. TCRdb re-analysed the reads in MiXCR, keeping a single row per CDR3 protein. The table has 200,000 to 250,000 distinct CDR3 sequences, roughly 35% seen once. The specimen sequenced was sorted CD4+, CD8+, or CD8+CD57+ T cells (not recorded which) from PBMCs. The receptors derive from a human donor in good health, serving as a control. Each CDR3 is given with its conserved first and last residue. A D gene is named only where the DNA matches it firmly. Clone size is not always given. Where it is, it says once, few, many or a class for expanded clones.

d_call: NA; j_call: TRBJ1-3; v_call: TRBV15; clone_size: NA; cdr3_nt: TGTGCCACCTCTGGCGAGGCAAATAGGCGAAACACCATATATTTT; cdr3_aa: CATSGEANRRNTIYF
d_call: TRBD1; j_call: TRBJ2-1; v_call: TRBV2; clone_size: NA; cdr3_nt: TGTGCCAGCAGTGGGACAGGGGGCTACAATGAGCAGTTCTTC; cdr3_aa: CASSGTGGYNEQFF
d_call: NA; j_call: TRBJ1-5; v_call: TRBV6-1; clone_size: few; cdr3_nt: TGTGCCAGCAAGGGGGGGGGGAGCAATCAGCCCCAGCATTTT; cdr3_aa: CASKGGGSNQPQHF
d_call: NA; j_call: TRBJ1-6; v_call: TRBV2; clone_size: NA; cdr3_nt: TGTGCCAGCATGCGCCAGGCAGGGCGATCACCCCTCCACTTT; cdr3_aa: CASMRQAGRSPLHF
d_call: NA; j_call: TRBJ1-1; v_call: TRBV7-9; clone_size: many; cdr3_nt: TGTGCCAGCAGACTCAGGGTAGAAGACACTGAAGCTTTCTTT; cdr3_aa: CASRLRVEDTEAFF
d_call: TRBD1; j_call: TRBJ1-5; v_call: TRBV24-1; clone_size: NA; cdr3_nt: TGTGCCACCAGTGATCCTACAGGGGATAGCAATCAGCCCCAGCATTTT; cdr3_aa: CATSDPTGDSNQPQHF
d_call: NA; j_call: TRBJ1-6; v_call: TRBV6-1; clone_size: many; cdr3_nt: TGTGCCAGCAGCCGCGACTCTTACGCCTATAATTCACCCCTCCACTTT; cdr3_aa: CASSRDSYAYNSPLHF
d_call: NA; j_call: TRBJ1-1; v_call: TRBV30; clone_size: many; cdr3_nt: TGTGCCTGGAGTGTAGACAGGAACACTGAAGCTTTCTTT; cdr3_aa: CAWSVDRNTEAFF
d_call: TRBD1; j_call: TRBJ2-7; v_call: TRBV6-1; clone_size: many; cdr3_nt: TGTGCCAGCAAACCGGGACAGGGAGTCTACGAGCAGTACTTC; cdr3_aa: CASKPGQGVYEQYF
d_call: NA; j_call: TRBJ1-6; v_call: TRBV25-1; clone_size: NA; cdr3_nt: TGTGCCAGCGGCGGTGATATTAATTCACCCCTCCACTTT; cdr3_aa: CASGGDINSPLHF
d_call: NA; j_call: TRBJ1-6; v_call: TRBV20-1; clone_size: many; cdr3_nt: TGCAGTGCTAGAGGGGGAGGGGGTTCTAGTTCACCCCTCCACTTT; cdr3_aa: CSARGGGGSSSPLHF
d_call: TRBD1; j_call: TRBJ1-2; v_call: TRBV29-1; clone_size: NA; cdr3_nt: TGCAGCGTCCAAGGGGGCAGTGGGAATGGCTACACCTTC; cdr3_aa: CSVQGGSGNGYTF
d_call: NA; j_call: TRBJ2-1; v_call: TRBV5-1; clone_size: few; cdr3_nt: TGCGCCACCGGGCGGGCCCGCACGGAACGACTTTACAATGAGCAGTTCTTC; cdr3_aa: CATGRARTERLYNEQFF
d_call: TRBD2; j_call: TRBJ2-1; v_call: TRBV11-2; clone_size: NA; cdr3_nt: TGTGCCAGCACCGGGACTAGCGGGGGCGGTGAGCAGTTCTTC; cdr3_aa: CASTGTSGGGEQFF
d_call: NA; j_call: TRBJ1-2; v_call: TRBV6-1; clone_size: NA; cdr3_nt: TGTGCCAGCAGTGAATACTGGGGAACAGATTCAAACTATGGCTACACCTTC; cdr3_aa: CASSEYWGTDSNYGYTF
d_call: NA; j_call: TRBJ2-1; v_call: TRBV2; clone_size: NA; cdr3_nt: TGTGCCAGCAGTAAAGACGTAATCTTTGAGCAGTTCTTC; cdr3_aa: CASSKDVIFEQFF
d_call: TRBD1; j_call: TRBJ1-1; v_call: TRBV29-1; clone_size: NA; cdr3_nt: TGCAGCGTTGGACAGGGGCAGCAAAGTAACACTGAAGCTTTCTTT; cdr3_aa: CSVGQGQQSNTEAFF
d_call: TRBD2; j_call: TRBJ2-1; v_call: TRBV19; clone_size: NA; cdr3_nt: TGTGCCAGTAGTAAAACCGGGACTAGCATCCACAATGAGCAGTTCTTC; cdr3_aa: CASSKTGTSIHNEQFF
d_call: NA; j_call: TRBJ1-6; v_call: TRBV30; clone_size: few; cdr3_nt: TGTGCCTGGAGGTCGGAGGCTCTCAGGGGATATAATTCACCCCTCCACTTT; cdr3_aa: CAWRSEALRGYNSPLHF
d_call: TRBD2; j_call: TRBJ2-1; v_call: TRBV15; clone_size: many; cdr3_nt: TGTGCCACCAGCAGAGAAAGAGCGGGAGCTAGGTACAATGAGCAGTTCTTC; cdr3_aa: CATSRERAGARYNEQFF
d_call: NA; j_call: TRBJ1-5; v_call: TRBV19; clone_size: many; cdr3_nt: TGTGCCACCTCGGGAGCAGGGGTATATCAGCCCCAGCATTTT; cdr3_aa: CATSGAGVYQPQHF
d_call: TRBD1; j_call: TRBJ2-1; v_call: TRBV19; clone_size: NA; cdr3_nt: TGTGCCAGTAGTATCGGAACCGGGACAGGCGCCTCCAATGAGCAGTTCTTC; cdr3_aa: CASSIGTGTGASNEQFF
d_call: TRBD2; j_call: TRBJ2-1; v_call: TRBV19; clone_size: NA; cdr3_nt: TGTGCCAGTAGTATCTCTAGCGGGACCTACAATGAGCAGTTCTTC; cdr3_aa: CASSISSGTYNEQFF
d_call: NA; j_call: TRBJ1-5; v_call: TRBV19; clone_size: NA; cdr3_nt: TGTGCCAGTACCAGGACTTGGGAACAGGACAGCAATCAGCCCCAGCATTTT; cdr3_aa: CASTRTWEQDSNQPQHF
d_call: NA; j_call: TRBJ1-2; v_call: TRBV2; clone_size: NA; cdr3_nt: TGTGCCAGCAGTGAGTCAGGCAGGGCGGATTATGGCTACACCTTC; cdr3_aa: CASSESGRADYGYTF
d_call: TRBD1; j_call: TRBJ2-6; v_call: TRBV2; clone_size: many; cdr3_nt: TGTGCCACGGAACCGGGACAGGGGATTTTCTCTGGGGCCAACGTCCTGACTTTC; cdr3_aa: CATEPGQGIFSGANVLTF
d_call: TRBD1; j_call: TRBJ1-3; v_call: TRBV5-5; clone_size: NA; cdr3_nt: TGTGCCAGCAGCTTATCCCGGACAGGCTATGGAAACACCATATATTTT; cdr3_aa: CASSLSRTGYGNTIYF
d_call: TRBD1; j_call: TRBJ2-7; v_call: TRBV20-1; clone_size: few; cdr3_nt: TGCAGTGCCAGTCAATCAGGGGGTCCTCTCTCCTACGAGCAGTACTTC; cdr3_aa: CSASQSGGPLSYEQYF
d_call: TRBD2; j_call: TRBJ2-5; v_call: TRBV4-3; clone_size: NA; cdr3_nt: TGCGCCAGCAGCCAAGATGCTAGCGGGGGACAAGAGACCCAGTACTTC; cdr3_aa: CASSQDASGGQETQYF
d_call: NA; j_call: TRBJ1-1; v_call: TRBV29-1; clone_size: NA; cdr3_nt: TGCAGCGTGGAGGGGTGGACTGAAGCTTTCTTT; cdr3_aa: CSVEGWTEAFF
d_call: NA; j_call: TRBJ1-2; v_call: TRBV30; clone_size: few; cdr3_nt: TGTGCCTGGGAGCGACAGCGGAGCGGCTACACCTTC; cdr3_aa: CAWERQRSGYTF
d_call: NA; j_call: TRBJ1-2; v_call: TRBV10-3; clone_size: many; cdr3_nt: TGTGCCATCAGTGAAAATACGGACGACTATGGCTACACCTTC; cdr3_aa: CAISENTDDYGYTF
d_call: NA; j_call: TRBJ1-6; v_call: TRBV9; clone_size: many; cdr3_nt: TGTGCCAGCAGCCAGAGCTCCTATAATTCACCCCTCCACTTT; cdr3_aa: CASSQSSYNSPLHF
d_call: NA; j_call: TRBJ2-7; v_call: TRBV6-5; clone_size: NA; cdr3_nt: TGTGCCAGCAGTTACTCGATGCGGAGTACCTACGAGCAGTACTTC; cdr3_aa: CASSYSMRSTYEQYF
d_call: TRBD2; j_call: TRBJ2-7; v_call: TRBV7-8; clone_size: many; cdr3_nt: TGTGCCAGCGTCAAAAGAGCGGGAGGCGACTACGAGCAGTACTTC; cdr3_aa: CASVKRAGGDYEQYF
d_call: TRBD1; j_call: TRBJ1-6; v_call: TRBV7-9; clone_size: few; cdr3_nt: TGTGCCAGCACGCCACGGGACAGGGGTGATTCACCCCTCCACTTT; cdr3_aa: CASTPRDRGDSPLHF
d_call: TRBD1; j_call: TRBJ1-1; v_call: TRBV5-5; clone_size: NA; cdr3_nt: TGTGCCACCACGACAGGGTTTGAAGCTTTCTTT; cdr3_aa: CATTTGFEAFF
d_call: TRBD1; j_call: TRBJ1-6; v_call: TRBV2; clone_size: NA; cdr3_nt: TGTGCCAGCAGGCCGACAGGGAACAATAATTCACCCCTCCACTTT; cdr3_aa: CASRPTGNNNSPLHF
d_call: TRBD2; j_call: TRBJ2-5; v_call: TRBV12-3/TRBV12-4; clone_size: NA; cdr3_nt: TGTGCCAGCAGACAACTAGCGGGAGAAGAGACCCAGTACTTC; cdr3_aa: CASRQLAGEETQYF
d_call: TRBD1; j_call: TRBJ1-4; v_call: TRBV7-9; clone_size: many; cdr3_nt: TGTGCCAGCAGTGCAGACAGGGTAATCGAAAAACTGTTTTTT; cdr3_aa: CASSADRVIEKLFF
d_call: NA; j_call: TRBJ1-5; v_call: TRBV2; clone_size: NA; cdr3_nt: TGTGCCAGCCAAGCTGTCCCGGGCAGTCAGCCCCAGCATTTT; cdr3_aa: CASQAVPGSQPQHF
d_call: NA; j_call: TRBJ2-2; v_call: TRBV5-1; clone_size: NA; cdr3_nt: TGCGCCAGCAGCTTCGGGGGGCCCACCGGGGAGCTGTTTTTT; cdr3_aa: CASSFGGPTGELFF
d_call: NA; j_call: TRBJ1-4; v_call: TRBV18; clone_size: NA; cdr3_nt: TGTGCCAGCTCACCACCAGGGGAAAAACTGTTTTTT; cdr3_aa: CASSPPGEKLFF
d_call: TRBD2; j_call: TRBJ2-7; v_call: TRBV2; clone_size: many; cdr3_nt: TGTGCCAGCAGCCCGAGTCTAGCGGAAGTGCTCCAACCCTACGAGCAGTACTTC; cdr3_aa: CASSPSLAEVLQPYEQYF
d_call: NA; j_call: TRBJ2-5; v_call: TRBV9; clone_size: many; cdr3_nt: TGTGCCAGCAGCGTAGGAGGGGTGGAGACCCAGTACTTC; cdr3_aa: CASSVGGVETQYF
d_call: NA; j_call: TRBJ2-2; v_call: TRBV5-1; clone_size: NA; cdr3_nt: TGCGCCAGCAGCTTGGAAGGCAACACCGGGGAGCTGTTTTTT; cdr3_aa: CASSLEGNTGELFF
d_call: TRBD1; j_call: TRBJ1-6; v_call: TRBV2; clone_size: NA; cdr3_nt: TGTGCCGTAGGACAGGGGGGTAATTCACCCCTCCACTTT; cdr3_aa: CAVGQGGNSPLHF
d_call: TRBD2; j_call: TRBJ2-3; v_call: TRBV11-2; clone_size: few; cdr3_nt: TGTGCCAGCAGCTTTGTCTCCGGGACTAGCGGGACAGATACGCAGTATTTT; cdr3_aa: CASSFVSGTSGTDTQYF
d_call: NA; j_call: TRBJ2-3; v_call: TRBV25-1; clone_size: many; cdr3_nt: TGTGCCAGCAGTGATTTCAGGGGCACAGATACGCAGTATTTT; cdr3_aa: CASSDFRGTDTQYF
d_call: TRBD2; j_call: TRBJ2-7; v_call: TRBV25-1; clone_size: NA; cdr3_nt: TGTGCCAGCGAAGCGGGGTCCTACGAGCAGTACTTC; cdr3_aa: CASEAGSYEQYF
d_call: TRBD1; j_call: TRBJ1-2; v_call: TRBV4-1; clone_size: many; cdr3_nt: TGCGCCAGCGCATCCACCCTGACAGGGATAAACTATGGCTACACCTTC; cdr3_aa: CASASTLTGINYGYTF
d_call: NA; j_call: TRBJ1-2; v_call: TRBV20-1; clone_size: NA; cdr3_nt: TGCAGTGCTAGTCGTGAGGGGAACTATGGCTACACCTTC; cdr3_aa: CSASREGNYGYTF
d_call: NA; j_call: TRBJ1-5; v_call: TRBV7-8; clone_size: NA; cdr3_nt: TGTGCCAGCTCACCTACAAATCAGGGTGGTCAGCCCCAGCATTTT; cdr3_aa: CASSPTNQGGQPQHF
d_call: TRBD1; j_call: TRBJ1-6; v_call: TRBV5-1; clone_size: many; cdr3_nt: TGCGCCAGCAGCTCAACGGGACAGGCGTATTCACCCCTCCACTTT; cdr3_aa: CASSSTGQAYSPLHF
d_call: NA; j_call: TRBJ2-5; v_call: TRBV19; clone_size: many; cdr3_nt: TGTGCCAGTAGTATGGGCTGGGGGCGGGAGACCCAGTACTTC; cdr3_aa: CASSMGWGRETQYF